A selection of T cell receptor beta chains follows, all from one sample in a study of cytomegalovirus exposure and HLA in healthy donors. Generated by immunoSEQ multiplex PCR, the TCRdb table keeps only in-frame clones and is missing some. The sample data list some 84,000 clones. The sample was PBMCs. The source is a man aged 50 to 60 in good health and CMV-seronegative. Each CDR3 is given with its conserved first and last residue. Fields, in order: CDR3 length, V gene, D gene, J gene, CDR3 protein, CDR3 DNA. The D gene is left open where the match is weak.

14	TRBV18	-	TRBJ1-2	CASSPGQSNYGYTF	TGTGCCAGCTCACCAGGACAGTCTAACTATGGCTACACCTTC
14	TRBV7-6	TRBD1	TRBJ1-3	CASSLGTGVYTIYF	TGTGCCAGCAGCCTCGGAACAGGGGTATACACCATATATTTT
14	TRBV7-2	TRBD1	TRBJ1-2	CASSLETGGYGYTF	TGTGCCAGCAGCTTAGAAACAGGGGGCTATGGCTACACCTTC
15	TRBV10-3	TRBD2	TRBJ2-2	CAIRPAGGNTGELFF	TGTGCCATCAGGCCAGCGGGGGGGAACACCGGGGAGCTGTTTTTT
17	TRBV15	TRBD2	TRBJ2-7	CATSRDRTSSSSYEQYF	TGTGCCACCAGCAGAGATCGGACTAGCTCGAGCTCCTACGAGCAGTACTTC
16	TRBV18	TRBD1	TRBJ1-3	CASSPRTGNTGNTIYF	TGTGCCAGCTCACCGCGGACAGGGAACACTGGAAACACCATATATTTT
13	TRBV28	-	TRBJ1-2	CASRSGANYGYTF	TGTGCCAGCAGGTCAGGGGCAAATTATGGCTACACCTTC
15	TRBV4-2	TRBD1	TRBJ1-2	CASSGTDRGHYGYTF	TGTGCCAGCAGCGGAACGGACAGGGGGCACTATGGCTACACCTTC
17	TRBV25-1	TRBD1	TRBJ2-5	CASSESAAGGGKETQYF	TGTGCCAGCAGTGAATCTGCGGCAGGGGGCGGAAAAGAGACCCAGTACTTC
15	TRBV7-2	-	TRBJ1-3	CASSLLSGGADTIYF	TGTGCCAGCAGCTTACTTTCTGGGGGGGCGGACACCATATATTTT
15	TRBV4-1	TRBD1	TRBJ2-3	CASSYSGTVTDTQYF	TGCGCCAGCAGCTACTCCGGGACAGTAACAGATACGCAGTATTTT
16	TRBV5-4	-	TRBJ2-4	CASSKLGRATKNIQYF	TGTGCCAGCAGCAAGCTGGGTAGAGCGACCAAAAACATTCAGTACTTC
18	TRBV7-2	TRBD2	TRBJ2-2	CASSLVGYSGGKAGELFF	TGTGCCAGCAGCTTAGTGGGATATAGCGGGGGGAAGGCCGGGGAGCTGTTTTTT
16	TRBV25-1	TRBD1	TRBJ2-7	CASSGYPGQVAYEQYF	TGTGCCAGCAGTGGATATCCGGGACAGGTCGCCTACGAGCAGTACTTC
15	TRBV19	TRBD1	TRBJ2-3	CASSITGGGTDTQYF	TGTGCCAGTAGTATTACAGGGGGCGGTACAGATACGCAGTATTTT
14	TRBV27	-	TRBJ1-5	CASSLSLGNQPQHF	TGTGCCAGCAGTTTGAGTCTCGGCAATCAGCCCCAGCATTTT
15	TRBV19	-	TRBJ1-6	CASSIPAGANSPLHF	TGTGCCAGTAGTATACCGGCAGGGGCAAATTCACCCCTCCACTTT
15	TRBV11-1	-	TRBJ2-2	CASTVEGGPGGELFF	TGTGCCAGCACCGTTGAGGGGGGGCCGGGCGGGGAGCTGTTTTTT
15	TRBV5-1	TRBD2	TRBJ2-1	CASSLVSSGGHEQFF	TGCGCCAGCAGCTTGGTGTCTAGCGGGGGGCATGAGCAGTTCTTC
13	TRBV7-8	TRBD1	TRBJ1-2	CASGPGTDYGYTF	TGTGCCAGCGGTCCTGGGACAGACTATGGCTACACCTTC
15	TRBV7-2	TRBD1	TRBJ1-4	CASSARQGPNEKLFF	TGTGCCAGCAGCGCCCGACAGGGGCCTAATGAAAAACTGTTTTTT
15	TRBV2	TRBD1	TRBJ2-7	CASIGPGQRSYEQYF	TGTGCCAGCATTGGCCCGGGACAGAGATCCTACGAGCAGTACTTC
14	TRBV9	-	TRBJ2-4	CASSVMGQGSIQYF	TGTGCCAGCAGCGTGATGGGCCAGGGTTCTATTCAGTACTTC
17	TRBV5-1	TRBD1	TRBJ2-1	CASSLRTGANSYNEQFF	TGCGCCAGCAGCTTGAGAACAGGGGCCAACTCCTACAATGAGCAGTTCTTC
15	TRBV18	-	TRBJ2-1	CASSPPSRDDNEQFF	TGTGCCAGCTCACCACCGTCCAGGGATGACAATGAGCAGTTCTTC